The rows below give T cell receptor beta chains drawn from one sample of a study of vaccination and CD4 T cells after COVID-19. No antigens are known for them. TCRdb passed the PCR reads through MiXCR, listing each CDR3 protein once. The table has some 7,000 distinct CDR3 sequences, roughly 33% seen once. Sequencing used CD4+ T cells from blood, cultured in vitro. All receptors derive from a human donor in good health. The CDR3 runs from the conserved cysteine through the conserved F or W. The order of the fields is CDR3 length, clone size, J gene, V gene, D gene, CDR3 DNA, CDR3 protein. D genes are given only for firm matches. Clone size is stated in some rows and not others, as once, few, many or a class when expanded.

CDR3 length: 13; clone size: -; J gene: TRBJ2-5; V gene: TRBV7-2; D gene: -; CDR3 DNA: TGTGCCAGCAGCTTAGAACTAATAGAGACCCAGTACTTC; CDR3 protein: CASSLELIETQYF
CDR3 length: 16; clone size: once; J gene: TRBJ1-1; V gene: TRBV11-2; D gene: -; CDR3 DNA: TGTGCCAGCAGCCCCCTGGGGTGGGGGGACGCCGTGGAAGCTTTCTTT; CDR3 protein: CASSPLGWGDAVEAFF
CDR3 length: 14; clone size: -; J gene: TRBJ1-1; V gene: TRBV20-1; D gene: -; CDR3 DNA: TGCAGTGCTAGCTCCAGGGCAGGAAGCACTGAAGCTTTCTTT; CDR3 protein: CSASSRAGSTEAFF
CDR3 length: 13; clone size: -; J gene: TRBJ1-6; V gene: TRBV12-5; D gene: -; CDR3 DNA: TGTGCTAGTGGTCCTCGGACGGTCGCGCCCCTCCACTTT; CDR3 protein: CASGPRTVAPLHF
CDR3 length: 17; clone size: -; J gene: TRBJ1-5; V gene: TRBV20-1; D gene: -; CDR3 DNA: TGCAGTGCTCTAATAACCGGAGGATCGGTGATTAGTGGCCCCCAGCATTTT; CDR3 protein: CSALITGGSVISGPQHF
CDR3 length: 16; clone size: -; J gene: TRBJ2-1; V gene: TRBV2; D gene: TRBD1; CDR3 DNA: TGTGCCAGCAGTGGTCGTGGGGACAGGGCGTACAATGAGCAGTTCTTC; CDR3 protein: CASSGRGDRAYNEQFF
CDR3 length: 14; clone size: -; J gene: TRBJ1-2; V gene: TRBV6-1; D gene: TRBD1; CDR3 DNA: TGTGCCACTCGAGGGACAGGGGGTAGCTATGGCTACACCTTC; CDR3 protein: CATRGTGGSYGYTF
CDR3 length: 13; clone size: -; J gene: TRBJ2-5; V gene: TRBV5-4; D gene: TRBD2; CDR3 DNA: TGTGCCAGCAGCTTGGGCCGGGGGGGGACCCAGTACTTC; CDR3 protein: CASSLGRGGTQYF
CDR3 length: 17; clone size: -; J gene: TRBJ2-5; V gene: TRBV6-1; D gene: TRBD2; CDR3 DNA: TGTGCCAGCAGCCGGACTAGCGGGGGGGCCTTAGCAGAGACCCAGTACTTC; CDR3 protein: CASSRTSGGALAETQYF
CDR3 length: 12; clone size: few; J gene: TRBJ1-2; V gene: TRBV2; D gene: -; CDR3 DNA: TGTGCCAGCAGGACAGACAACTATGGCTACACCTTC; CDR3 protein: CASRTDNYGYTF
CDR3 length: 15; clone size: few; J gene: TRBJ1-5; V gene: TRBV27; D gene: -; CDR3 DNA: TGTGCCAGCAGTTCGGACAGCTTAAGCAATCAGCCCCAGCATTTT; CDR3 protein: CASSSDSLSNQPQHF
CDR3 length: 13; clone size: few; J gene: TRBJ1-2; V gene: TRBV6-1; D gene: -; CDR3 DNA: TGTGCCAGCAGTGAATTGGGGAACTATGGCTACACCTTC; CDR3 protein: CASSELGNYGYTF
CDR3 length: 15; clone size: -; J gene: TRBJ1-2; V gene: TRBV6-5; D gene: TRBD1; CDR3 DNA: TGTGCCAGCAGTTACAGTACAGGGGTAAACTATGGCTACACCTTC; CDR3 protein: CASSYSTGVNYGYTF
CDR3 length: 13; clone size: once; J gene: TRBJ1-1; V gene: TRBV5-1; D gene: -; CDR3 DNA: TGCGCCAGCAGCTTGGCTCCCGGGGGTGAAGCTTTCTTT; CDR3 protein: CASSLAPGGEAFF
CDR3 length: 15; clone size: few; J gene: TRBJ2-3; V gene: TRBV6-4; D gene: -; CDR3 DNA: TGTGCCAGCAGTGAGCGGGTCTCTAGCACAGATACGCAGTATTTT; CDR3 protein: CASSERVSSTDTQYF
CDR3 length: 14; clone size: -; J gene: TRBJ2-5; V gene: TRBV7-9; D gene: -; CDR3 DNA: TGTGCCAGCAGCTTAATCGATGGGCAAGAGACCCAGTACTTC; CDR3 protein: CASSLIDGQETQYF
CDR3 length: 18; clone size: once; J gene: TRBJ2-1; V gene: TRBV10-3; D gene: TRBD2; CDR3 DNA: TGTGCCATCAGGACGACTAGCGGGGGGCTCAGCTCCTACAATGAGCAGTTCTTC; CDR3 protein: CAIRTTSGGLSSYNEQFF
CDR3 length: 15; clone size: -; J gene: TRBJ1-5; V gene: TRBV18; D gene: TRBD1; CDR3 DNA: TGTGCCAGCTCAGATACGACAGGGAGCAGCCAGCCCCAGCATTTT; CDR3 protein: CASSDTTGSSQPQHF
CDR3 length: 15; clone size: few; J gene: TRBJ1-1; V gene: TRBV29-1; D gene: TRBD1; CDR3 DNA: TGCAGCGTGGGACAGACGACCCAGATGAACACTGAAGCTTTCTTT; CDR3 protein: CSVGQTTQMNTEAFF
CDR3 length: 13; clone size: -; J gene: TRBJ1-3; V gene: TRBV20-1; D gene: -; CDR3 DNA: TGCAGTGCTAGTACAGGCTCTGGAAACACCATATATTTT; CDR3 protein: CSASTGSGNTIYF
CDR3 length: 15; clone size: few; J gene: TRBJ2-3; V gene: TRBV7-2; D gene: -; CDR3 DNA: TGTGCCAGCAGCTTAGTGTCAGGTCTCACAGATACGCAGTATTTT; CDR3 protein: CASSLVSGLTDTQYF
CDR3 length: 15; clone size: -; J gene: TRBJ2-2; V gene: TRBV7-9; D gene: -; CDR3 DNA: TGTGCCAGCAGCCCTTGGACCGAAGAGACCGGGGAGCTGTTTTTT; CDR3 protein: CASSPWTEETGELFF
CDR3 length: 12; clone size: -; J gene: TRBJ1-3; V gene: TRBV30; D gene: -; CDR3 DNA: TGTGCCTGGAGTGTAACACCGAACACCATATATTTT; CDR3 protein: CAWSVTPNTIYF
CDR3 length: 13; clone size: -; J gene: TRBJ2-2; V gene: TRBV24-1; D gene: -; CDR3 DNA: TGTGCCACCAGTGATCCAGGATCCGGGGAGCTGTTTTTT; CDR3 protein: CATSDPGSGELFF
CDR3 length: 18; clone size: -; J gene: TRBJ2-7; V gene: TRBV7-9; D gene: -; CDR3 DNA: TGTGCCAGCAGCTTAATAGGCCAGGGGTCTGGGGCATACTACGAGCAGTACTTC; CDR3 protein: CASSLIGQGSGAYYEQYF
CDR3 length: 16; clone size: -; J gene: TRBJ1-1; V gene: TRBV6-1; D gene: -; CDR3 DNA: TGTGCCAGCAGTATCTCAGGGGCCCTTATGAACACTGAAGCTTTCTTT; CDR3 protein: CASSISGALMNTEAFF
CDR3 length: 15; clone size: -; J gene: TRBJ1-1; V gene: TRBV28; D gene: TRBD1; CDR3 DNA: TGTGCCAGCAGGATAACCGGGACAGTAAACACTGAAGCTTTCTTT; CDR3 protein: CASRITGTVNTEAFF
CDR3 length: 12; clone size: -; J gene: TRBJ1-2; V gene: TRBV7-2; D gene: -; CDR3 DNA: TGTGCCAGCAGCTTAAGACCCTATCAGTCTACCTTC; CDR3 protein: CASSLRPYQSTF
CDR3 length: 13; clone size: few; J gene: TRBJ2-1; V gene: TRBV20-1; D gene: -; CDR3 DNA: TGCAGTGCTCCCAAGACAGGAGGAAATGAGCAGTTCTTC; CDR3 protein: CSAPKTGGNEQFF
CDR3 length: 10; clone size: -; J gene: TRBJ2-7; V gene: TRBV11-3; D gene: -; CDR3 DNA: TGTGCCAGCAGCTGGCACGAGCAGTACTTC; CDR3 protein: CASSWHEQYF
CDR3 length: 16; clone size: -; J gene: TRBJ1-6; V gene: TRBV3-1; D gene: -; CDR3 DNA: TGTGCCAGCAGCCAAGATGAGGAGGTTGTCGGTTCACCCCTCCACTTT; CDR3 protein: CASSQDEEVVGSPLHF
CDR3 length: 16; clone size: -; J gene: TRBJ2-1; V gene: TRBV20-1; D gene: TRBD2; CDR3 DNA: TGCAGTGCTTCTGGGACTAGCGGAGTCTCCTACAATGAGCAGTTCTTC; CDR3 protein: CSASGTSGVSYNEQFF
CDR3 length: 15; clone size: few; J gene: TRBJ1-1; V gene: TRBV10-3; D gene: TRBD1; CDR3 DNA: TGTGCCGTCTTAAGACAGGGAGGTCCCAGCACTGAAGCTTTCTTT; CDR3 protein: CAVLRQGGPSTEAFF
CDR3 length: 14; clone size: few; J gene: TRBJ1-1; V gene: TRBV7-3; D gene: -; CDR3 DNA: TGTGCCAGCAGCCACGGGGTTCTGAACACTGAAGCTTTCTTT; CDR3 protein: CASSHGVLNTEAFF
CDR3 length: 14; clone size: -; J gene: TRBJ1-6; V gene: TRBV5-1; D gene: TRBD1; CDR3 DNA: TGCGCCAGCAGCCTCGACAGGGAGTATTCACCCCTCCACTTT; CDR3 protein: CASSLDREYSPLHF
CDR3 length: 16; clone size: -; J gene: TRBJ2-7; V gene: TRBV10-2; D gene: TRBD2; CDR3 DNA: TGCGCCAGCAGTTGGACTAGCGGGGGGCTCCGCTACGAGCAGTACTTC; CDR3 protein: CASSWTSGGLRYEQYF
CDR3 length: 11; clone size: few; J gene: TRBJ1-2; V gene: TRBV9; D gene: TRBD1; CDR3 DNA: TGTGCCAGCAGCGACAGGGGTGGGTACACCTTC; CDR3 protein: CASSDRGGYTF
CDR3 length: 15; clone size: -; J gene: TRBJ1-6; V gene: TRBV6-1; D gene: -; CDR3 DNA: TGTGCCAGCGTTCCCCTCGACCCCCGAGATTCACCCCTCCACTTT; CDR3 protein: CASVPLDPRDSPLHF
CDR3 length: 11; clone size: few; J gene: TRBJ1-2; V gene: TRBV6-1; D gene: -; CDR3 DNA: TGTGCCAGCGGGAGGAACTATGGCTACACCTTC; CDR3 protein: CASGRNYGYTF
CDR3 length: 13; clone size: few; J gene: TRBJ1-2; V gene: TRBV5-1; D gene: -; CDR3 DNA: TGCGCCAGCAGCCGGGACAATAACTATGGCTACACCTTC; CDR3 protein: CASSRDNNYGYTF
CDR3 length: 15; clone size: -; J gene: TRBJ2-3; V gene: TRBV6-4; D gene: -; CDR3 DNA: TGTGCCAGCAGTGACTCGGTGGGGGACACAGATACGCAGTATTTT; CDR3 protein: CASSDSVGDTDTQYF
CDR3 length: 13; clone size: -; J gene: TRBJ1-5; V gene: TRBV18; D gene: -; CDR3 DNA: TGTGCCAGCTCAACGGACATCCATCAGCCCCAGCATTTT; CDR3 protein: CASSTDIHQPQHF
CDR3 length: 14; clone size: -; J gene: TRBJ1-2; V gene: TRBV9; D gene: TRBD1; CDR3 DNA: TGTGCCAGCAGCCCGGGACAGGATATATATGGCTACACCTTC; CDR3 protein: CASSPGQDIYGYTF
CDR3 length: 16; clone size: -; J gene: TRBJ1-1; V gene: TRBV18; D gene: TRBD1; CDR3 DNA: TGTGCCAGCTCGTTACAGGGGGCTTGGGGTAGGACTGAAGCTTTCTTT; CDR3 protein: CASSLQGAWGRTEAFF
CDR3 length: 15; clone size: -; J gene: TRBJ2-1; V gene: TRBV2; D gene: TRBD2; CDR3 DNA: TGTGCCAGCAGCCCGGGACTAGCGGGGGGGAATGAGCAGTTCTTC; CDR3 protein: CASSPGLAGGNEQFF
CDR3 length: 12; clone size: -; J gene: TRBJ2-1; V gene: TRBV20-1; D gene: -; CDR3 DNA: TGCAGTGCTAGCCGGGAGATCAATGAGCAGTTCTTC; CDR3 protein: CSASREINEQFF
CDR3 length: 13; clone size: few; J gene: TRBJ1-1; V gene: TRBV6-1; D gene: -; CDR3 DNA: TGTGCCAGCATTGACAGACTGAACACTGAAGCTTTCTTT; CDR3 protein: CASIDRLNTEAFF
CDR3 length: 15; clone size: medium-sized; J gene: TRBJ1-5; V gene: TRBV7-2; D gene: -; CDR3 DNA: TGTGCCAGCCCCGGAAGGGGGGAGTATGATCAGCCCCAGCATTTT; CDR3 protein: CASPGRGEYDQPQHF
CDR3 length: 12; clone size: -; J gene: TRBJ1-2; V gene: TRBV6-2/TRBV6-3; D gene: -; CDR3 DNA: TGTGCCAGCAGTTTTAGAGGTGACGGCTACACCTTC; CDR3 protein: CASSFRGDGYTF